These 28 T cell receptor beta chains share one sample of origin, sequenced in a study of cytomegalovirus exposure and HLA in healthy donors. The PCR was carried out with 60 Vbeta primers and 13 Jbeta primers. The table came from immunoSEQ multiplex PCR; TCRdb's copy has only in-frame clones and leaves some out. The data show about 130,000 clones, and the top ten clones hold around 2.7%. The sequencing input was PBMCs. The source is a man aged 30 to 39 in good health and CMV-seronegative.

The chain employs TRBV27 and TRBJ2-1; maybe TRBD1 (6 bases). V dropped 5 bases and J dropped 2 bases, with 19 bases sitting between them. There are 17 residues in the CDR3. The germline V gene encodes CDR1 MNHEY and CDR2 SMNVEV (reference sequence). The CDR3, as DNA: TGTGCCAGCAGTGCCTCCTTACTGGACAGTACCTACAATGAGCAGTTCTTC. This sequence encodes CASSASLLDSTYNEQFF.

The CDR3 loop is CAYQYGDRARYGYTF. Here the CDR3 DNA reads TGTGCCTATCAGTACGGGGACAGGGCTCGCTATGGCTACACCTTC. The genes are TRBV19 and TRBJ1-2; TRBD1 agrees at 9 bases. Looked up from germline, CDR1 is LNHDA and CDR2 is SQIVND (reference sequence). V shed 11 bases and J 4 bases; nucleotides not matched to a gene: 14. This CDR3 spans 15 amino acids.

This rearrangement joins TRBV7-2 to TRBJ2-7; 9 bases line up with TRBD1. The CDR3 loop spans 16 amino acids. V shed 4 bases, J shed 7 bases, and the junction held 14 bases outside the gene matches. The germline gives CDR1 SGHTA, CDR2 FQGNSA. This chain's CDR3 is CASSSTTGGGYGEQYF. The CDR3, as DNA: TGTGCCAGCAGCTCTACGACAGGGGGAGGGTACGGGGAGCAGTACTTC.

This rearrangement joins TRBV5-4 to TRBJ2-1; 9 positions match TRBD2. The germline V gene encodes CDR1 SGHNT and CDR2 YYREEE (reference sequence). The length of the CDR3 is 14 residues. The junction had 2 bases not matched to a gene; V was cut back by 4 bases and J by 3 bases. The CDR3, as DNA: TGTGCCAGCAGCCGACTAGCGGACTACAATGAGCAGTTCTTC. Amino acids: CASSRLADYNEQFF.

This rearrangement joins TRBV19 to TRBJ1-5, with D possibly TRBD1 on 5 matching bases. The CDR3 has 13 amino acids. V gave up 5 bases and J gave up 14 bases, with 19 bases separating them. CDR1 and CDR2 (germline): LNHDA, SQIVND (reference sequence). The DNA of the CDR3 is TGTGCCAGTAGTTTCGGGGGGAATCAGGGTGAGCATTTT. As protein: CASSFGGNQGEHF.

The rearrangement joins TRBV19 to TRBJ1-1; 10 bases line up with TRBD1. CDR1 is LNHDA and CDR2 is SQIVND in the germline V gene (reference sequence). The V gene end was trimmed by 3 bases and the J gene end by 1 base; junction bases not matched to a gene: 5. The CDR3 runs 16 residues. The CDR3, as DNA: TGTGCCAGTAGTATTGGGACAGGGGTACGGAACACTGAAGCTTTCTTT. Its translation: CASSIGTGVRNTEAFF.

The genes are TRBV4-1 and TRBJ2-7; 8 bases align to TRBD1. The V segment lost 0 bases and the J segment 3 bases; nucleotides outside the gene matches: 10. Looked up from germline, CDR1 is MGHRA and CDR2 is YSYEKL. This CDR3 is built from 17 residues. The CDR3 region is CASSQDRSGQGLYEQYF. CDR3 in DNA: TGCGCCAGCAGCCAAGATCGCTCAGGACAGGGCCTCTACGAGCAGTACTTC.

The chain carries TRBV6-1 and TRBJ1-2; possibly TRBD1 for D (5 bases). CDR3 length equals 14 residues. V lost 5 bases to trimming and J lost 8 bases, with 18 bases between them. CDR1 is MNHNS and CDR2 is SASEGT in the germline V gene. CDR3 in amino acids: CASSPGRSGGGYTF. CDR3 coding DNA: TGTGCCAGCAGTCCGGGACGCTCGGGGGGAGGCTACACCTTC.

V gene TRBV7-2 combines with J gene TRBJ2-7; possibly TRBD1 for D (5 bases). Germline V gives CDR1 SGHTA, CDR2 FQGNSA. There are 14 residues in the CDR3. V was trimmed by 5 bases and J by 1 base, leaving 12 bases between them. The CDR3 bases are TGTGCCAGCAGCCCTGGACACCTATCCTACGAGCAGTACTTC. Translating gives CASSPGHLSYEQYF.

V gene TRBV9 combines with J gene TRBJ1-1; maybe TRBD1 (5 bases). The CDR3 loop spans 13 amino acids. With 0 bases removed from V and 5 bases from J, the gap between germline ends came to 8 bases. Germline-derived CDR1 and CDR2 are SGDLS and YYNGEE. CDR3 protein: CASSVGGTTEAFF. The CDR3, as DNA: TGTGCCAGCAGCGTAGGGGGGACTACTGAAGCTTTCTTT.

The chain uses TRBV27 and TRBJ1-3; D is undetermined. The CDR3 sequence is 13 residues long. Deletions cut 5 bases from V and 12 bases from J, with 17 bases between. Germline V lookup: CDR1 MNHEY, CDR2 SMNVEV (reference sequence). The CDR3 reads CASSLAAGGHIYF. In nucleotides, the CDR3 is TGTGCCAGCAGTCTTGCTGCCGGAGGGCACATATATTTT.

About this clone: A read error may produce the germline difference seen at one junction end. This sequence joins TRBV5-1 and TRBJ2-1, with 10 positions matching TRBD1. The germline CDR1 and CDR2 sequences are SGHRS and YFSETQ. This CDR3 has 15 amino acids. The CDR3 nucleotides are TGCACCAGTTCCACCGGGACAGGGGCTTACAATGAGCAGTTCTTC. Amino acid sequence: CTSSTGTGAYNEQFF.

The rearrangement uses TRBV6-5 and TRBJ1-1; D gene uncertain. The CDR3 has 13 amino acids. Germline V gives CDR1 MNHEY, CDR2 SVGAGI. Trimming left V 4 bases short and J 1 base short, with 7 bases between. The CDR3 DNA reads TGTGCCAGCAGTTTAGTCCCGAACACTGAAGCTTTCTTT. This translates into CASSLVPNTEAFF.

The rearrangement joins TRBV5-4 to TRBJ2-3; tentative D call: TRBD1 (6 bases). In germline, CDR1 is SGHNT, CDR2 YYREEE (reference sequence). Trimming removed 3 bases from V and 1 base from J, with 24 bases in between. The length of the CDR3 is 19 residues. The CDR3 is CASSWSPPGHKKGTDTQYF. The CDR3 coding sequence is TGTGCCAGCAGCTGGAGTCCTCCGGGACACAAAAAGGGCACAGATACGCAGTATTTT.

This chain links TRBV30 with TRBJ1-5; D remains unclear. The germline V gene has CDR1 GTSNPN and CDR2 SVGIG (reference sequence). Trimming left V 3 bases short and J 4 bases short, with 16 bases between. The CDR3 spans 15 residues. CDR3 coding DNA: TGTGCCTGGAGCCCTGCGGATCGGGAGAATCAGCCCCAGCATTTT. This encodes CAWSPADRENQPQHF.

The chain combines TRBV15 with TRBJ2-1; 12 positions match TRBD1. Germline-derived CDR1 and CDR2 are LNHNV and YYDKDF (reference sequence). V trimming: 9 bases; J trimming: 14 bases; junction bases outside the gene matches: 11. The CDR3 is made up of 13 amino acids. CDR3 loop: CATRDRGHPFEFF. For the CDR3, the DNA is TGTGCCACTCGGGACAGGGGGCACCCGTTTGAGTTCTTC.

V is TRBV2 and J is TRBJ2-2, with D perhaps matching TRBD2 (6 bases). The V and J ends lost 4 bases and 5 bases respectively, with 17 bases between them. This CDR3 region has 16 residues. Germline V lookup: CDR1 SNHLY, CDR2 FYNNEI. The chain's CDR3 is CASSGDSGLATGELFF. CDR3 nucleotides: TGTGCCAGCAGTGGGGATTCGGGACTTGCTACCGGGGAGCTGTTTTTT.

The chain carries TRBV5-1 and TRBJ2-3, with D maybe TRBD1 (7 bases). Germline lookup yields CDR1 SGHRS and CDR2 YFSETQ. V dropped 3 bases and J dropped 0 bases, with 17 bases sitting between them. The CDR3 consists of 17 residues. CDR3 sequence: CASSSLRGAESTDTQYF. The CDR3, as DNA: TGCGCCAGCAGCTCCCTCAGGGGGGCGGAAAGCACAGATACGCAGTATTTT.

The chain has TRBV7-2 and TRBJ1-1, with unresolved D. V lost 3 bases to trimming and J lost 0 bases, with 20 bases between them. From germline, CDR1 is SGHTA and CDR2 FQGNSA. The CDR3 covers 18 residues. CDR3 in amino acids: CASSLPLSHSTLNTEAFF. CDR3 sequence (DNA): TGTGCCAGCAGCTTGCCCCTGTCTCATAGTACGTTGAACACTGAAGCTTTCTTT.

The genes are TRBV27 and TRBJ2-2, with TRBD2 matching over 10 bases. The germline CDR1 and CDR2 sequences are MNHEY and SMNVEV (reference sequence). V shed 4 bases, J shed 8 bases, and the junction held 16 bases outside the gene matches. This CDR3 has 18 amino acids. The CDR3 protein is CASSSASGSGLIWGELFF. Written as DNA, the CDR3 is TGTGCCAGCAGTTCCGCTAGCGGGAGTGGGTTGATTTGGGGGGAGCTGTTTTTT.

The V gene is TRBV5-4, the J gene TRBJ2-5, with TRBD2 matching 15 bases. Germline trimming cut 4 bases from V and 5 bases from J; bases unmatched to any gene: 15. The germline CDR1 and CDR2 sequences are SGHNT and YYREEE (reference sequence). The CDR3 covers 19 residues. The CDR3 region is CASSLPGLAGGGAYETQYF. The CDR3 bases are TGTGCCAGCAGCCTACCGGGACTAGCGGGAGGAGGAGCGTACGAGACCCAGTACTTC.

The CDR3 DNA sequence: TGTGCCAGCAGCACCGACAGGGTTGGATATCAGCCCCAGCATTTT. It is translated as CASSTDRVGYQPQHF. The chain joins TRBV2 to TRBJ1-5, with 7 positions matching TRBD1. Per germline, CDR1 SNHLY and CDR2 FYNNEI. The CDR3 contains 15 residues. V lost 6 bases to trimming and J lost 5 bases; unmatched junction nucleotides: 10.

The V and J genes are TRBV6-1 and TRBJ2-2, with TRBD2 matching 7 bases. Germline V gene lookup returns CDR1 MNHNS and CDR2 SASEGT. With 0 bases clipped from V and 7 bases from J, the junction kept 8 bases outside the gene matches. There are 16 residues in the CDR3. CDR3 region: CASSEARTSLGGELFF. In DNA, the CDR3 is TGTGCCAGCAGTGAAGCGCGGACTAGTCTAGGCGGGGAGCTGTTTTTT.

The rearrangement links TRBV5-1 to TRBJ1-4, with 7 bases identical to TRBD1. The V and J ends lost 4 bases and 7 bases, in that order; junction bases with no gene match: 13. The CDR3 covers 16 residues. The germline V gene encodes CDR1 SGHRS and CDR2 YFSETQ. The CDR3 bases are TGCGCCAGCAGCCTCGCTGACAGGGTCTATGGTGAAAAACTGTTTTTT. The encoded protein is CASSLADRVYGEKLFF.

The chain carries TRBV25-1 and TRBJ2-7; 9 nucleotides line up with TRBD1. The CDR3 contains 16 residues. The germline gives CDR1 MGHDK, CDR2 SYGVNS. The ends lost 5 bases at V and 4 bases at J; junction bases unmatched: 12. The CDR3 region is CASSTTGTGSWYEQYF. CDR3 sequence (DNA): TGTGCCAGCAGTACCACTGGGACAGGGTCTTGGTACGAGCAGTACTTC.

The CDR3: CASSLEGQIEAFF. DNA of the CDR3: TGCGCCAGCAGCTTGGAGGGACAGATTGAAGCTTTCTTT. This chain uses TRBV5-1 with TRBJ1-1; 7 bases are a match to TRBD1. V was pared by 0 bases and J by 7 bases, with 3 bases of the junction left unmatched. Germline V CDR1 and CDR2: SGHRS, YFSETQ. The CDR3 contains 13 residues.

The V call is TRBV28, the J call TRBJ1-1, with D possibly TRBD1 on 5 matching bases. The CDR3 contains 16 residues. CDR1 MDHEN and CDR2 SYDVKM come from the germline V gene. Trimming removed 3 bases from V and 4 bases from J, with 18 bases in between. CDR3 loop: CASSFYPGLRTTEAFF. As DNA, the CDR3 is TGTGCCAGCAGTTTTTACCCAGGGTTGAGGACCACTGAAGCTTTCTTT.

V gene TRBV6-1 combines with J gene TRBJ2-5, with 7 bases lining up with TRBD2. The CDR3 extends over 14 amino acids. V shed 8 bases, J shed 5 bases, and the junction held 11 bases outside the gene matches. In germline, CDR1 is MNHNS, CDR2 SASEGT. The DNA of the CDR3 is TGTGCCAGCGGGGCGGGGGAAGGTGGGGAGACCCAGTACTTC. Its protein product is CASGAGEGGETQYF.